This note documents a single TCR beta chain sequence. Sequencing was performed with immunoSEQ multiplex PCR; in TCRdb, only in-frame clones are kept and a portion is missing. The profile shows under 150,000 clones, approximately 88% of them singletons. The entry originates in a study of blood T cell repertoires in COVID-19. V was trimmed by 6 bases and J by 0 bases, leaving 11 bases between them. The CDR3 is 14 amino acids. Germline V gives CDR1 DFQATT, CDR2 SNEGSKA (reference sequence). The chain is built from TRBV20-1 and TRBJ1-4; D possibly corresponds to TRBD1 (6 bases). The origin of this receptor is a man aged 40-50 years with acute COVID-19. Sequences were obtained from PBMCs or T cells enriched from blood (not recorded which). CDR3 bases: TGCAGTGCAAGTAAGGGGGCAACTAATGAAAAACTGTTTTTT. Translating gives CSASKGATNEKLFF.